The source of this T cell receptor (beta chain) is a study of T cell responses to AZD1222 COVID-19 vaccine. General study results and limits: With dominance at 160-218 and 743-854, vaccine-associated CD4 TCRs spanned spike. Sampling captured repertoires only after the peak T cell response. The breadth and depth of Spike-specific TCRs increased once two AZD1222 doses had been given.

This clone was recorded a few times. What it binds is unknown. Second-dose timings of about 4 or about 12 weeks were pooled. The V and J ends lost 3 bases and 2 bases respectively, with 11 bases between them. CDR3 length: 15 residues. The germline V gene has CDR1 SGHAT and CDR2 FQNNGV. Sequencing was performed with immunoSEQ multiplex PCR; in TCRdb, only in-frame clones are kept and a portion is missing. This repertoire shows about 140,000 clones, 88% found once; its top ten account for approximately 2.8%. The sequenced sample was peripheral blood, obtained 28 days after the second AZD1222 dose. This receptor was identified in an adult who received the AZD1222 COVID-19 vaccine. The chain couples TRBV11-2 to TRBJ1-3, with D unclear. The CDR3, as DNA: TGTGCCAGCAGCTTCCGGACGGGTACTGGAAACACCATATATTTT. Translation gives CASSFRTGTGNTIYF. The full variable domain, in which reference TRBV11-2 and TRBJ1-3 provide the parts outside the CDR3, is EAGVAQSPRYKIIEKRQSVAFWCNPISGHATLYWYQQILGQGPKLLIQFQNNGVVDDSQLPKDRFSAERLKGVDSTLKIQPAKLEDSAVYLCASSFRTGTGNTIYFGEGSWLTVV.